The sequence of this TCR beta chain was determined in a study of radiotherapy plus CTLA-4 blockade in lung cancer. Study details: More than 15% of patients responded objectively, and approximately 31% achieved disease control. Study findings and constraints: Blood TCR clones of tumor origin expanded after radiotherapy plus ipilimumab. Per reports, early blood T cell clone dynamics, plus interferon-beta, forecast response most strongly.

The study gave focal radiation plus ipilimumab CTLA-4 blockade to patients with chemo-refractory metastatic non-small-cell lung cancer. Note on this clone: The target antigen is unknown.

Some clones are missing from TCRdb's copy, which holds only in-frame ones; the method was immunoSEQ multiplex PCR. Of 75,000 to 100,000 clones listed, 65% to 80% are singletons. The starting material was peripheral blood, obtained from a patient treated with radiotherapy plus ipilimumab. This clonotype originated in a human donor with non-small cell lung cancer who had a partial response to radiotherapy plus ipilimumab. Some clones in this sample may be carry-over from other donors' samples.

The CDR3 nucleotides read TGTGCCAGCAGCTTTAAGGGAGGTAATTCACCCCTCCACTTT. This translates into CASSFKGGNSPLHF. The V gene is TRBV5-4, the J gene TRBJ1-6; no reliable D call. The germline gives CDR1 SGHNT, CDR2 YYREEE (reference sequence). This CDR3 region has 14 residues. Between the trimmed V and J ends, which lost 2 bases and 6 bases, there was a span of 9 bases.